These 32 T cell receptor beta chains came from one sample sequenced in a study of prognosis after radiotherapy for stage I lung cancer (dated by TCRdb to 2020 to 2023). Sequencing used an Illumina HiSeq 3000. Two rounds of multiplex PCR were performed to amplify the TCR beta CDR3 region from genomic DNA. The first PCR round used primers specific to each TRBV and TRBJ gene, and the primer sequences were filed in Chinese patent CN105087789A. TCRdb passed the public sequencing reads through fastp at Q25 and MiXCR, retaining productive beta sequences. Rows merge per CDR3 protein into single entries with the most common DNA and genes. A total of several thousand distinct CDR3 sequences appear in this sample, roughly 60% of them only once. About 20% of the sample rests with the top ten. The material sequenced was PBMCs, taken before or after stereotactic body radiation therapy (not recorded which). These receptor sequences come from a donor aged 50 or older with non-small cell lung cancer.

By sample share, this clonotype is medium-sized. This rearrangement joins TRBV20-1 to TRBJ2-7; D tentatively fits TRBD1 or TRBD2 (6 bases each). Per the germline V gene, CDR1 is DFQATT and CDR2 is SNEGSKA (reference sequence). Between the trimmed V and J ends, which lost 3 bases and 7 bases, there was a span of 22 bases. The CDR3 has 15 amino acids. CDR3 in DNA: TGCAGTGCTAGTAGACAGGTGAACAACGCGGGGGAGCAGTACTTC. It yields the protein CSASRQVNNAGEQYF.

Concerning this clonotype: A read error may explain this, as a much larger clone is one base away. J is TRBJ2-3 and V is TRBV11-3, with 7 nucleotides matching TRBD2. This CDR3 is 17 amino acids long. V shed 0 bases, J shed 4 bases, and the junction held 10 bases outside the gene matches. From germline, CDR1 is SGHNT and CDR2 YENEEA. The CDR3 nucleotides read TGTGCCAGCAGCTTAGATGTAGGCGGGAGAGGGGCAGATACGCAGTATTTT. This encodes CASSLDVGGRGADTQYF.

In its sample, this clonotype is medium-sized (0.01 to 0.1%). The J gene is TRBJ1-5, the V gene TRBV20-1; D uncertain. Germline V gives CDR1 DFQATT, CDR2 SNEGSKA (reference sequence). The CDR3 spans 17 residues. Trimming pared 1 base from V and 0 bases from J, leaving 16 bases between. CDR3 DNA: TGCAGTGCTAGAGGTGCGGAGGCGGGGAGTAGCAATCAGCCCCAGCATTTT. Translated: CSARGAEAGSSNQPQHF.

The chain carries TRBV20-1 and TRBJ2-7, with 10 bases lining up with TRBD1. There are 14 residues in the CDR3. Per germline, CDR1 DFQATT and CDR2 SNEGSKA (reference sequence). J was trimmed by 4 bases and V by 8 bases; bases with no gene match: 11. Written as DNA, the CDR3 is TGCAGTTCTAAGATACCGGGACAGGGGTACGAGCAGTACTTC. This encodes CSSKIPGQGYEQYF.

The rearrangement links TRBV19 to TRBJ2-3; the match to TRBD1 covers 9 bases. The germline V gene encodes CDR1 LNHDA and CDR2 SQIVND (reference sequence). V shed 3 bases and J 3 bases; nucleotides not matched to a gene: 16. The CDR3 length is 19 residues. Written as DNA, the CDR3 is TGTGCCAGTAGTATCTTGGACAGGGGCCCTTTGGCAGGGACAGATACGCAGTATTTT. This codes for CASSILDRGPLAGTDTQYF.

The chain recombines TRBV6-9 with TRBJ2-7; D is uncertain. Trimming took 3 bases from V and 2 from J, leaving 20 bases between them. The CDR3 sequence is 17 residues long. Per germline, CDR1 MNHGY and CDR2 SVAAGI. The CDR3 DNA sequence: TGTGCCAGCAGTTACTTACCGCCCACAGCCCTTACCTACGAGCAGTACTTC. The encoded protein is CASSYLPPTALTYEQYF.

This chain uses TRBV24-1 with TRBJ1-2, with D perhaps TRBD1 (5 bases). Deletions cut 6 bases from V and 4 bases from J, with 14 bases between. This CDR3 is built from 14 residues. The germline CDR1 and CDR2 sequences are KGHDR and SFDVKD. CDR3 in amino acids: CATSLGGVSYGYTF. The CDR3 DNA reads as TGTGCCACCAGTTTGGGGGGGGTGAGCTATGGCTACACCTTC.

In this sample, this clonotype is medium-sized. CDR3 in DNA: TGTGCCAGCAGAAGAGGGGGGCCCCCCCCCGAGCAGTACTTC. Translation gives CASRRGGPPPEQYF. This chain connects TRBV28 to TRBJ2-7; D assignment may be TRBD1 or TRBD2 (6 bases each). Trimming shortened V by 6 bases and J by 6 bases, and 18 bases separated the two germline ends. Germline V gene data show CDR1 as MDHEN and CDR2 as SYDVKM. The CDR3 covers 14 residues. Full variable domain (missing parts from reference TRBV28 and TRBJ2-7): DVKVTQSSRYLVKRTGEKVFLECVQDMDHENMFWYRQDPGLGLRLIYFSYDVKMKEKGDIPEGYSVSREKKERFSLILESASTNQTSMYLCASRRGGPPPEQYFGPGTRLTVT.

The chain is built from TRBV28 and TRBJ2-2, with 8 bases lining up with TRBD1. This CDR3 has 13 residues. With 9 bases clipped from V and 9 bases from J, the junction kept 9 bases outside the gene matches. Germline V gene sequence: CDR1 MDHEN, CDR2 SYDVKM. CDR3 in amino acids: CASRQGSTWELFF. The CDR3 DNA sequence: TGTGCCAGTAGACAGGGGTCGACCTGGGAGCTGTTTTTT.

The CDR3 region has the DNA TGCGCCAGCAGAGGACTAGCGGGAAGTAATGAGCAGTTCTTC. Translating gives CASRGLAGSNEQFF. V usage is TRBV5-1 and J usage is TRBJ2-1; 12 bases fit TRBD2. This CDR3 comprises 14 residues. The germline V gene has CDR1 SGHRS and CDR2 YFSETQ. Unmatched junction bases numbered 4, after V lost 5 bases and J lost 7 bases.

About this clonotype itself: Germline and junction disagree at one end, which may indicate a read error. The gene calls are TRBV28 and TRBJ1-1; TRBD1 agrees at 8 bases. The germline V gene encodes CDR1 MDHEN and CDR2 SYDVKM. The CDR3 length is 13 residues. CDR3 residues: CASIRTGQTESFF. The CDR3 nucleotides read TGTGCCAGCATTAGGACAGGGCAGACTGAATCTTTCTTT.

This chain links TRBV15 with TRBJ2-6; D may be TRBD1 (5 bases). The CDR3 consists of 15 residues. The V gene lost 3 bases and the J gene lost 0 bases, with 6 bases spanning the gap. The germline gives CDR1 LNHNV, CDR2 YYDKDF (reference sequence). The CDR3 coding sequence is TGTGCCACCAGCAGCAGGGACTCTGGGGCCAACGTCCTGACTTTC. Protein: CATSSRDSGANVLTF. The entire variable domain, with the rest obtained from reference TRBV15 and TRBJ2-6, is as follows: DAMVIQNPRYQVTQFGKPVTLSCSQTLNHNVMYWYQQKSSQAPKLLFHYYDKDFNNEADTPDNFQSRRPNTSFCFLDIRSPGLGDTAMYLCATSSRDSGANVLTFGAGSRLTVL.

Relative to its sample, this clonotype is medium-sized. The chain joins TRBV7-8 to TRBJ2-3; 8 nucleotides align to TRBD2. This CDR3 contains 15 residues. The germline V gene encodes CDR1 SGHVS and CDR2 FQNEAQ. J gave up 3 bases and V 4 bases, and 6 bases lay outside the gene matches. The CDR3 protein is CASSYSGMGTDTQYF. The CDR3 DNA is TGTGCCAGCAGCTATAGCGGGATGGGGACAGATACGCAGTATTTT. Drawing the rest from reference TRBV7-8 and TRBJ2-3, the complete variable domain is GAGVSQSPRYKVAKRGQDVALRCDPISGHVSLFWYQQALGQGPEFLTYFQNEAQLDKSGLPSDRFFAERPEGSVSTLKIQRTQQEDSAVYLCASSYSGMGTDTQYFGPGTRLTVL.

This clonotype is medium-sized within its sample. The CDR3 is CASSYSGTDGYTF. CDR3 sequence (DNA): TGTGCCAGCAGTTACTCGGGGACCGATGGCTACACCTTC. The rearrangement links TRBV6-5 to TRBJ1-2; tentatively, D is TRBD1 (5 bases). V dropped 0 bases and J dropped 6 bases, with 8 bases sitting between them. CDR1 MNHEY and CDR2 SVGAGI come from the germline V gene. This CDR3 contains 13 residues.

The table lists this clonotype with many counts. This chain uses TRBV18 with TRBJ2-3; D is uncertain. Germline CDR1 is KGHSH and CDR2 is LQKENI. The length of the CDR3 is 12 residues. Trimming pared 3 bases from V and 6 bases from J, leaving 7 bases between. The CDR3 loop reads CASSPGADTQYF. The CDR3 bases are TGTGCCAGCTCACCTGGTGCCGATACGCAGTATTTT.

The chain recombines TRBV9 with TRBJ2-3; D may be TRBD2 (5 bases). The germline V and J ends were trimmed by 4 bases and 6 bases, with 18 bases remaining between them. Germline CDR1 and CDR2: SGDLS and YYNGEE. The CDR3 spans 15 residues. CDR3 amino acids: CASSPPGYRADTQYF. CDR3 sequence (DNA): TGTGCCAGCAGCCCTCCGGGGTATAGAGCCGATACGCAGTATTTT.

This chain joins TRBV6-2 or TRBV6-3 and TRBJ2-7; D ambiguous. CDR3 length: 15 amino acids. V lost 5 bases and J 0 bases, leaving 14 bases between the germline ends. The germline V gene encodes CDR1 MNHEY and CDR2 SVGEGT. DNA for the CDR3: TGTGCCAGCAGTGAATGGTGTGTGCCCTCCTACGAGCAGTACTTC. Translated, it gives CASSEWCVPSYEQYF.

The rearrangement joins TRBV27 to TRBJ2-3; D is unclear. This CDR3 region has 16 residues. CDR1 MNHEY and CDR2 SMNVEV come from the germline V gene (reference sequence). V lost 5 bases and J lost 3, with 18 bases in between. The CDR3 spells CASSRWGIVPTDTQYF. The CDR3 DNA sequence: TGTGCCAGCAGTCGGTGGGGAATTGTTCCGACAGATACGCAGTATTTT.

This clonotype is labeled as medium-sized (0.01 to 0.1%). The V call is TRBV28, the J call TRBJ2-1; 13 bases line up with TRBD2. V trimming: 6 bases; J trimming: 2 bases; junction bases outside the gene matches: 16. CDR1 is MDHEN, CDR2 SYDVKM, per germline. This CDR3 spans 20 amino acids. CDR3 DNA sequence: TGTGCCAGCAGGTCGGTCCTTCTAACTAGCGGGAGGGTTGCCTACAATGAGCAGTTCTTC. This translates into CASRSVLLTSGRVAYNEQFF.

This chain joins TRBV30 and TRBJ1-6; 10 bases match TRBD1. V gave up 1 base and J gave up 7 bases; unmatched junction bases: 7. CDR3 length: 16 amino acids. CDR1 is GTSNPN and CDR2 is SVGIG in the germline V gene (reference sequence). CDR3 sequence: CAWSDLTDRGNSPLHF. DNA for the CDR3: TGTGCCTGGAGTGACCTCACGGACAGGGGGAATTCACCCCTCCACTTT.

This chain uses TRBV20-1 with TRBJ1-5; D call uncertain. The CDR3 loop spans 13 amino acids. Between the trimmed V and J ends, which lost 1 base and 3 bases, there was a span of 7 bases. Germline lookup yields CDR1 DFQATT and CDR2 SNEGSKA (reference sequence). The CDR3, as DNA: TGCAGTGCTAGAGGAGGGTTCAATCAGCCCCAGCATTTT. Encoded protein: CSARGGFNQPQHF.

In its sample, this clonotype is medium-sized. This sequence joins TRBV2 and TRBJ2-1; D is unclear. Trimming stripped 3 bases from V and 10 bases from J, with 10 bases between. The length of the CDR3 is 12 residues. Germline lookup yields CDR1 SNHLY and CDR2 FYNNEI. CDR3 sequence reads: CASSDLGGEQFF. CDR3 sequence (DNA): TGTGCCAGCAGTGATCTGGGTGGGGAGCAGTTCTTC.

By share, this clonotype counts as medium-sized. The gene calls are TRBV6-2 or TRBV6-3 and TRBJ2-7, with D tentatively TRBD1 (7 bases). The germline V and J ends were trimmed by 6 bases and 4 bases, with 19 bases remaining between them. The CDR3 extends over 15 amino acids. Germline CDR1 MNHEY, CDR2 SVGEGT. This chain's CDR3 is CASSPPAGGWYEQYF. Written as DNA, the CDR3 is TGTGCCAGCAGCCCCCCCGCAGGGGGGTGGTACGAGCAGTACTTC.

On this clonotype: A far larger clone differs by one base, so this is likely a read error. The chain is built from TRBV6-2 or TRBV6-3 and TRBJ1-5; possibly TRBD1 for D (5 bases). V lost 5 bases to trimming and J lost 7 bases, with 18 bases between them. Germline CDR1 and CDR2: MNHEY and SVGEGT. CDR3 length: 15 residues. The CDR3 DNA follows: TGTGCCAGCAGTGAAGAGGGGAGGGCTCGGCAGCCCCAGCATTTT. It codes for CASSEEGRARQPQHF.

This clonotype is medium-sized by share. V and J are TRBV27 and TRBJ1-2; possibly TRBD1 for D (6 bases). The length of the CDR3 is 14 residues. In germline, CDR1 is MNHEY, CDR2 SMNVEV (reference sequence). Trimming pared 5 bases from V and 7 bases from J, leaving 17 bases between. CDR3 in amino acids: CASSREGVFGGYTF. For the CDR3, the DNA is TGTGCCAGCAGTCGGGAGGGGGTATTCGGTGGCTACACCTTC.

The chain combines TRBV3-1 with TRBJ2-7; tentatively, D is TRBD2 (6 bases). CDR3 length: 16 amino acids. The germline V gene has CDR1 LGHDT and CDR2 YNNKEL (reference sequence). Trimming took off 4 bases at V and 5 bases at J, with 21 bases between the two ends. The CDR3 sequence: CASSPAPVTSVDEQYF. The CDR3 nucleotides read TGTGCCAGCAGCCCGGCCCCCGTGACTAGTGTTGACGAGCAGTACTTC.

By share, this clonotype counts as medium-sized. The chain carries TRBV7-3 and TRBJ2-1; D ambiguous. This CDR3 region has 14 residues. Trimming stripped 6 bases from V and 8 bases from J, with 17 bases between. CDR1 SGHTA and CDR2 FQGTGA come from the germline V gene. This chain's CDR3 is CASRKGPNVHEQFF. In nucleotides, the CDR3 is TGTGCCAGCAGAAAGGGCCCAAACGTCCATGAGCAGTTCTTC.

The table lists this clonotype with a count of one. DNA for the CDR3: TGTGCCAGCAGTACCGGCAGGGGGCGCAAAAATGAGCAGTTCTTC. Protein sequence: CASSTGRGRKNEQFF. J is TRBJ2-1 and V is TRBV27; 8 bases line up with TRBD1. CDR3 length: 15 residues. Trimming at V came to 5 bases and at J to 7 bases, leaving 10 bases not matched to a gene. The germline V gene encodes CDR1 MNHEY and CDR2 SMNVEV (reference sequence).

This clonotype ranks as medium-sized. This chain uses TRBV30 with TRBJ1-5; possible D gene TRBD1, 6 bases. The CDR3 is 15 residues long. CDR1 and CDR2 (germline): GTSNPN, SVGIG (reference sequence). V was shortened by 0 bases and J by 0 bases, with 9 bases between the two germline ends. Written as DNA, the CDR3 is TGTGCCTGGAGTGTAGGGACATATAGCAATCAGCCCCAGCATTTT. Translated, it gives CAWSVGTYSNQPQHF.

The J gene is TRBJ2-5, the V gene TRBV27, with D perhaps matching TRBD2 (6 bases). The J call may be wrong; the DNA end is better matched by TRBJ2-1. This CDR3 is 13 amino acids long. Germline V gene data show CDR1 as MNHEY and CDR2 as SMNVEV (reference sequence). The CDR3 loop is CASTGEGRNEQFF. The CDR3 DNA reads as TGTGCCAGCACGGGAGAGGGTAGGAATGAGCAGTTCTTC.

The chain joins TRBV9 to TRBJ2-1; 7 bases line up with TRBD2. The CDR3 has 17 amino acids. J lost 8 bases, V lost 0 bases, and 14 bases had no gene match. Germline V gene data show CDR1 as SGDLS and CDR2 as YYNGEE. CDR3 amino acids: CASSVAVEGGHVDEQFF. As DNA, the CDR3 is TGTGCCAGCAGCGTAGCGGTTGAGGGAGGGCACGTCGATGAGCAGTTCTTC.

A single count supports this clonotype. The rearrangement joins TRBV7-2 to TRBJ2-3, with D tentatively TRBD1 (6 bases). Germline CDR1 reads SGHTA; CDR2 reads FQGNSA. V lost 5 bases and J lost 4, with 13 bases in between. This CDR3 has 14 residues. Here the CDR3 reads CASSVFTGPDTQYF. CDR3 DNA: TGTGCCAGCAGCGTATTCACAGGGCCAGATACGCAGTATTTT.